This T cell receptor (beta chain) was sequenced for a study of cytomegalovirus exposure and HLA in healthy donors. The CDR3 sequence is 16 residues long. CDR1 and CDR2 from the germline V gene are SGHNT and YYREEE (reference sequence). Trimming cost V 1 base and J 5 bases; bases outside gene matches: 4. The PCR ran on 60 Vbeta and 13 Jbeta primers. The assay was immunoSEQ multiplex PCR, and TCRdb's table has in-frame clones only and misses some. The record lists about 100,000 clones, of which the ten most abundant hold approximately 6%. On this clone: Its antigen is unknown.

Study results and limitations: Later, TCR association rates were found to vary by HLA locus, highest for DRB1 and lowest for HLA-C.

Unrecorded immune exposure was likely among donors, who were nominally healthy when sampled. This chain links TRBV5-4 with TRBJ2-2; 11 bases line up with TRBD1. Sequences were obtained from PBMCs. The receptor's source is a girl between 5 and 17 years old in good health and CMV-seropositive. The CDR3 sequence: CASSLRGTGGTGELFF. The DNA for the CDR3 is TGTGCCAGCAGCTTGCGCGGGACAGGGGGGACCGGGGAGCTGTTTTTT.